These T cell receptor beta chains were read from a single sample in a study of blood T cell repertoires in COVID-19. Only in-frame clones appear in the TCRdb table, and some are missing; sequencing was by immunoSEQ multiplex PCR. The sample contains about 180,000 clones, roughly 84% of which appear only once. The sequenced sample consisted of peripheral blood. These receptors were collected from an elderly woman with active or convalescent COVID-19. Both conserved end residues are trimmed from each CDR3.

>TRBV28
ASSLRDTIY
>TRBV6-6
ASSRGQGAGNTEAF
>TRBV14
ASSQVRGGTEAF
>TRBV11-2
ASSSIGTGAYEQY
>TRBV29-1
SVGTGDQPQH
>TRBV11-2
ASSTTGSRDEKLF
>TRBV12-3/TRBV12-4
ASSFTRDTEAF
>TRBV19
ASSRNGGGAPETQY
>TRBV4-2
ASSPGYSDRRQNTEAF
>TRBV18
ASSLSQGYEQY
>TRBV14
ASSLGGGTYEQY